Reported below is one T cell receptor (beta chain). What it recognizes is unknown. Generated by immunoSEQ multiplex PCR, the TCRdb table keeps only in-frame clones and is missing some. The profile shows 40,000 to 50,000 clones, 55% to 85% of them singletons. V lost 5 bases and J lost 5, with 12 bases in between. The germline CDR1 and CDR2 sequences are SGHTA and FQGNSA. The CDR3 runs to 13 residues. This sample was included in a study of vaccination effects on CD4 cells after COVID-19. Across the whole study: Supplemented with 8.5 to 10 IU/ml IL-2 and roughly 10 ug/ml peptides, around 2 million PBMC per well were kept in culture. Broader study findings: Only 1 of 255 vaccine-induced clones from healthy vaccinees cross-reacted with common cold coronaviruses.

The culture ran for nine to ten days, and then CD4+ T cells were isolated. Each participant was administered two doses of either the BNT162b2 or the mRNA-1273 vaccine. Nucleocapsid antibodies were negative in the vaccine recipients, who had never had SARS-CoV-2 infection. IL-2 medium supplanted half the medium on days 3 and 7. Sequenced here: CD4+ T cells from PBMCs cultured without peptide, sampled after COVID-19 vaccination. The V and J genes are TRBV7-2 and TRBJ2-5; no firm D call. This receptor was taken from a human donor who received a COVID-19 vaccine. The CDR3 loop reads CASSPRLPETQYF. The CDR3 DNA is TGTGCCAGCAGCCCCCGTTTGCCGGAGACCCAGTACTTC.